This record concerns one T cell receptor (beta chain) sequence. Its antigen is as yet unknown. The V segment lost 5 bases and the J segment 7 bases; nucleotides outside the gene matches: 15. The V gene's germline CDR1 is SEHNR and CDR2 FQNEAQ (reference sequence). This CDR3 has 17 residues. This record comes from a study of T cell clonotyping in hematopoietic cell transplantation. Study-level findings and limits: Pathologically expanded recipient clonotypes increased progressively from day 30 to day 180 as diversity fell.

Data came from immunoSEQ multiplex PCR; TCRdb stores just in-frame clones and leaves some out. The repertoire holds 4,500 to 6,000 clones, with roughly 88% as singletons. The J gene is TRBJ2-1, the V gene TRBV7-9, with 9 positions matching TRBD2. The sample taken for sequencing was peripheral blood mononuclear cells. This TCR was recovered from a man aged 40-55 years in good health. Some clones in this sample may be carry-over from other donors' samples. The CDR3 here is CASSGPWTSELGNEQFF. CDR3 nucleotides: TGTGCCAGCAGCGGCCCTTGGACTAGCGAGCTTGGAAATGAGCAGTTCTTC.